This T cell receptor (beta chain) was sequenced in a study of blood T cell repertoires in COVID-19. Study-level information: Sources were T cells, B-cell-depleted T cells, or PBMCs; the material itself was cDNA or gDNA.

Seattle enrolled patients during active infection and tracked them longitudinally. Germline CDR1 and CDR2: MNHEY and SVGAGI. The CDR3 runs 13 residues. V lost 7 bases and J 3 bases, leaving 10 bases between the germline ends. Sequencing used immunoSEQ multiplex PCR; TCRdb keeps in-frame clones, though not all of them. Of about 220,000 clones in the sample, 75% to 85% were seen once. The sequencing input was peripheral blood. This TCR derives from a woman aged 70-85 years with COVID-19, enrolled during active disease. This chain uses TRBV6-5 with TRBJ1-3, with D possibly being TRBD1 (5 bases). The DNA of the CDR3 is TGTGCCAGCATGCCAGGGTATGGAAACACCATATATTTT. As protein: CASMPGYGNTIYF.